This TCR beta chain was sequenced in a study of control samples from healthy donors and cancer patients. The V segment lost 4 bases and the J segment 4 bases; nucleotides outside the gene matches: 13. Germline-derived CDR1 and CDR2 are SGHRS and YFSETQ. The CDR3 spans 16 residues. Clones were read by immunoSEQ multiplex PCR, and TCRdb kept only the in-frame ones, dropping some. The profile covers 90,000 to 150,000 clones, with around 87% appearing a single time and 12% taken by the ten largest. Input material: blood. The rearrangement uses TRBV5-1 and TRBJ2-5; TRBD1 matches at 7 bases. This clonotype originated in a man aged 25 to 40 in good health. The CDR3 loop reads CASSPLTGSGSETQYF. The CDR3 DNA reads TGCGCCAGCAGCCCACTGACAGGGTCCGGGTCAGAGACCCAGTACTTC.